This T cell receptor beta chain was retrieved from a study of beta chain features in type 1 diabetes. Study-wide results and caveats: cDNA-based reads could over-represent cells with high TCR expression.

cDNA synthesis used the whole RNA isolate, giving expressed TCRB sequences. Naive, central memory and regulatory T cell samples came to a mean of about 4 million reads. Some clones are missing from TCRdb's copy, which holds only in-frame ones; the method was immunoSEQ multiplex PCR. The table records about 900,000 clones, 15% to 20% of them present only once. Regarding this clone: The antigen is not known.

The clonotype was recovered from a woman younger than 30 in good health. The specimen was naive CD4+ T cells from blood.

The CDR3 DNA sequence: TGTGCCAGCAGCCCCGGGGTAGCGCCCTCCAATGAGCAGTTCTTC. It encodes CASSPGVAPSNEQFF. The chain carries TRBV5-4 and TRBJ2-1, with D possibly matching TRBD2 (5 bases). The germline V gene encodes CDR1 SGHNT and CDR2 YYREEE (reference sequence). CDR3 size: 15 residues. V lost 4 bases to trimming and J lost 6 bases, with 17 bases between them.